Shown below are 32 T cell receptor beta chains from a single sample sequenced in a study of T cell responses to AZD1222 COVID-19 vaccine. The assay was immunoSEQ multiplex PCR, and TCRdb's table has in-frame clones only and misses some. The sample yields more than 150,000 clones, 85% to 95% seen once. Source: peripheral blood, taken 28 days after the second AZD1222 dose. The receptor source for this set is an adult who received the AZD1222 COVID-19 vaccine.

The chain has TRBV28 and TRBJ1-4, with a possible D match to TRBD1 (6 bases). The CDR3 consists of 15 residues. CDR1 is MDHEN and CDR2 is SYDVKM in the germline V gene. V was shortened by 5 bases and J by 5 bases, with 15 bases between the two germline ends. The DNA of the CDR3 is TGTGCCAGCAGTAATCACAGGGCAGGGAATGAAAAACTGTTTTTT. Translated: CASSNHRAGNEKLFF.

The chain uses TRBV19 and TRBJ2-1, with a possible D match to TRBD2 (6 bases). Germline CDR1 reads LNHDA; CDR2 reads SQIVND (reference sequence). There are 14 residues in the CDR3. V lost 3 bases and J 6 bases, leaving 12 bases between the germline ends. CDR3 sequence (DNA): TGTGCCAGTAGTATGCCTGGGACTCTCAATGAGCAGTTCTTC. Translated, it gives CASSMPGTLNEQFF.

This clone has only one observation. This chain links TRBV19 with TRBJ1-1; 9 bases align to TRBD1. The germline V gene encodes CDR1 LNHDA and CDR2 SQIVND (reference sequence). The CDR3 sequence is 11 residues long. The CDR3 sequence is CGTGAEWEAFF. The CDR3 DNA reads as TGTGGGACAGGGGCTGAGTGGGAAGCTTTCTTT.

This clone appeared a single time. This sequence joins TRBV19 and TRBJ1-1; the D gene is possibly TRBD1 (5 bases). The CDR3 is made up of 15 amino acids. V lost 1 base, J lost 7 bases, and 16 bases lay in between. Germline V CDR1 and CDR2: LNHDA, SQIVND (reference sequence). CDR3 coding DNA: TGTGCCAGTAGTATAGGGGCAGGGTTCGGGAGTGAAGCTTTCTTT. This gives the protein CASSIGAGFGSEAFF.

As concerns this clone: Other DNA sequences in this sample translate to the same CDR3. The V and J genes are TRBV6-5 and TRBJ2-5; no clear D. Germline CDR1 MNHEY, CDR2 SVGAGI. With 2 bases removed from V and 3 bases from J, the gap between germline ends came to 7 bases. The CDR3 covers 13 residues. The CDR3 sequence: CASSYGREETQYF. The CDR3 DNA reads TGTGCCAGCAGTTACGGACGGGAAGAGACCCAGTACTTC.

The genes are TRBV9 and TRBJ1-2, with TRBD1 matching 10 bases. The junction had 4 bases not matched to a gene; V was cut back by 3 bases and J by 5 bases. Germline CDR1 and CDR2: SGDLS and YYNGEE. This CDR3 is 14 amino acids long. CDR3 region: CASSEDRGEYGYTF. For the CDR3, the DNA is TGTGCCAGCAGCGAGGACAGGGGGGAGTATGGCTACACCTTC.

V gene TRBV6-5 combines with J gene TRBJ2-7, with 9 bases aligning to TRBD1. CDR3 length: 14 residues. Germline CDR1 and CDR2: MNHEY and SVGAGI. Germline trimming cut 6 bases from V and 7 bases from J; bases unmatched to any gene: 10. CDR3 coding DNA: TGTGCCAGCAGGGGACAGGGTATTGGGGGGGAGCAGTACTTC. This sequence encodes CASRGQGIGGEQYF.

This clone was seen once. The V call is TRBV28, the J call TRBJ2-7; TRBD1 or TRBD2 may be the D gene (6 bases each). Between the trimmed V and J ends, which lost 2 bases and 2 bases, there was a span of 13 bases. The CDR3 has 15 amino acids. Germline V lookup: CDR1 MDHEN, CDR2 SYDVKM. CDR3 in amino acids: CASSLLPGEAYEQYF. The CDR3 nucleotides read TGTGCCAGCAGTTTACTGCCAGGGGAGGCCTACGAGCAGTACTTC.

The rearrangement joins TRBV7-9 to TRBJ1-1; 8 bases line up with TRBD1. Germline V CDR1 and CDR2: SEHNR, FQNEAQ (reference sequence). V lost 5 bases to trimming and J lost 7 bases; unmatched junction nucleotides: 6. The CDR3 has 13 amino acids. CDR3 DNA sequence: TGTGCCAGCAGCCCGGTGGACAGGGATGAAGCTTTCTTT. It codes for CASSPVDRDEAFF.

The V and J genes are TRBV28 and TRBJ1-4; D ambiguous. Trimming left V 7 bases short and J 3 bases short, with 12 bases between. Germline CDR1 is MDHEN and CDR2 is SYDVKM. The CDR3 runs to 14 residues. The CDR3 is CASNPDRSNEKLFF. The CDR3 DNA reads TGTGCCAGCAATCCTGACCGATCTAATGAAAAACTGTTTTTT. Drawing the rest from reference TRBV28 and TRBJ1-4, the complete variable domain is DVKVTQSSRYLVKRTGEKVFLECVQDMDHENMFWYRQDPGLGLRLIYFSYDVKMKEKGDIPEGYSVSREKKERFSLILESASTNQTSMYLCASNPDRSNEKLFFGSGTQLSVL.

The rearrangement links TRBV6-2 or TRBV6-3 to TRBJ2-1; 14 bases agree with TRBD2. The length of the CDR3 is 17 residues. Trimming removed 4 bases from V and 5 bases from J; junction bases left unmatched: 7. CDR1 and CDR2 from the germline V gene are MNHEY and SVGEGT. CDR3 sequence reads: CASSLSGLAGVHNEQFF. The CDR3 DNA is TGTGCCAGCAGTTTATCGGGACTAGCGGGGGTCCACAATGAGCAGTTCTTC.

V usage is TRBV24-1 and J usage is TRBJ2-3; D not resolved. Trimming stripped 4 bases from V and 2 bases from J, with 12 bases between. The CDR3 consists of 15 residues. From germline, CDR1 is KGHDR and CDR2 SFDVKD. In DNA, the CDR3 is TGTGCCACCAGTGACCCTAGTCAACCCACAGATACGCAGTATTTT. Its translation: CATSDPSQPTDTQYF.

This clone appeared once. V is TRBV6-6 and J is TRBJ1-5, with 7 bases aligning to TRBD1. This CDR3 comprises 16 residues. Germline-derived CDR1 and CDR2 are MNHNY and SVGAGI (reference sequence). The ends lost 7 bases at V and 1 base at J; junction bases unmatched: 10. The CDR3 is CASNPAQGGSNQPQHF. The CDR3 DNA reads as TGTGCCAGCAATCCCGCCCAGGGGGGAAGCAATCAGCCCCAGCATTTT.

The chain has TRBV12-3 or TRBV12-4 and TRBJ2-7; D tentatively reads TRBD1 or TRBD2 (5 bases each). The CDR3 loop spans 12 amino acids. Trimming stripped 5 bases from V and 5 bases from J, with 10 bases between. CDR3 DNA sequence: TGTGCCAGCAGTCTCGGGACCAACGAGCAGTACTTC. Protein product: CASSLGTNEQYF.

The chain uses TRBV19 and TRBJ1-5; D unresolved. Trimming stripped 1 base from V and 1 base from J, with 5 bases between. This CDR3 comprises 14 residues. The germline gives CDR1 LNHDA, CDR2 SQIVND (reference sequence). The CDR3 is CASSIGQSNQPQHF. The CDR3 nucleotides are TGTGCCAGTAGTATAGGCCAGAGCAATCAGCCCCAGCATTTT.

This chain uses TRBV27 with TRBJ1-5, with D unresolved. The V and J ends lost 2 bases and 6 bases respectively, with 8 bases between them. From germline, CDR1 is MNHEY and CDR2 SMNVEV (reference sequence). The CDR3 sequence is 13 residues long. CDR3 amino acids: CASSLGQLQPQHF. The CDR3 coding sequence is TGTGCCAGCAGTTTAGGGCAACTTCAGCCCCAGCATTTT.

This clone was observed a single time. The rearrangement joins TRBV2 to TRBJ1-4; 8 positions agree with TRBD1. The CDR3 has 13 residues. Germline trimming cut 11 bases from V and 8 bases from J; bases unmatched to any gene: 10. The germline V gene has CDR1 SNHLY and CDR2 FYNNEI. The CDR3 reads CAARGAGGEKLFF. Written as DNA, the CDR3 is TGTGCCGCGAGGGGGGCAGGGGGCGAAAAACTGTTTTTT.

The chain recombines TRBV14 with TRBJ1-4, with TRBD1 matching over 7 bases. The CDR3 extends over 16 amino acids. V lost 3 bases and J lost 7; bases outside the gene matches: 11. Germline V gene sequence: CDR1 SGHDN, CDR2 FVKESK. In nucleotides, the CDR3 is TGTGCCAGCAGCCAGGAAACAGGGGTCGCGAGTGAAAAACTGTTTTTT. It specifies CASSQETGVASEKLFF. The full variable domain, completed using reference TRBV14 and TRBJ1-4, is EAGVTQFPSHSVIEKGQTVTLRCDPISGHDNLYWYRRVMGKEIKFLLHFVKESKQDESGMPNNRFLAERTGGTYSTLKVQPAELEDSGVYFCASSQETGVASEKLFFGSGTQLSVL.

The chain carries TRBV28 and TRBJ2-7; D gene uncertain. Germline-derived CDR1 and CDR2 are MDHEN and SYDVKM. The CDR3 has 11 residues. With 6 bases removed from V and 5 bases from J, the gap between germline ends came to 8 bases. CDR3 protein: CASRLQHEQYF. The DNA for the CDR3 is TGTGCCAGCAGACTACAGCACGAGCAGTACTTC.

The chain has TRBV21-1 and TRBJ1-1; the table's D call, TRBD1, has no DNA check behind it. TRBV21-1 constitutes a pseudogene. The CDR3 has 13 amino acids. The CDR3 sequence is CASRTWTGEVAFF. CDR3 in DNA: TGTGCCAGCAGGACATGGACAGGGGAAGTCGCTTTCTTT.

The chain recombines TRBV18 with TRBJ2-1; D possibly corresponds to TRBD2 (6 bases). The V and J ends lost 5 bases and 10 bases respectively, with 15 bases between them. The CDR3 runs to 13 residues. In germline, CDR1 is KGHSH, CDR2 LQKENI. CDR3 region: CASSRGGYGEQFF. CDR3 DNA: TGTGCCAGCTCAAGGGGAGGATACGGCGAGCAGTTCTTC.

This sequence joins TRBV27 and TRBJ1-2; TRBD1 agrees at 8 bases. Germline lookup yields CDR1 MNHEY and CDR2 SMNVEV (reference sequence). This CDR3 comprises 15 residues. The V and J ends lost 3 bases and 7 bases, in that order; junction bases with no gene match: 10. DNA for the CDR3: TGTGCCAGCAGTTTGTGGCAGGGGGCGCGGAGTGGCTACACCTTC. Its translation is CASSLWQGARSGYTF.

J is TRBJ1-4 and V is TRBV13; D unresolved. With 4 bases removed from V and 8 bases from J, the gap between germline ends came to 8 bases. This CDR3 spans 12 amino acids. Germline V gene lookup returns CDR1 PRHDT and CDR2 FYEKMQ (reference sequence). CDR3 sequence (DNA): TGTGCCAGCAGCTCTCTGAGGGAAAAACTGTTTTTT. This sequence encodes CASSSLREKLFF.

The V call is TRBV4-1, the J call TRBJ2-1, with D possibly TRBD2 on 5 matching bases. Germline lookup yields CDR1 MGHRA and CDR2 YSYEKL. Trimming removed 0 bases from V and 7 bases from J, with 22 bases in between. This CDR3 has 18 residues. Here the CDR3 DNA reads TGCGCCAGCAGCCAAGAGGCTAGACTCGACTACCACGGGAATGAGCAGTTCTTC. Translated: CASSQEARLDYHGNEQFF.

This chain joins TRBV19 and TRBJ1-1; the D is unclear. Germline lookup yields CDR1 LNHDA and CDR2 SQIVND (reference sequence). The CDR3 extends over 16 amino acids. Trimming shortened V by 4 bases and J by 3 bases, and 18 bases separated the two germline ends. CDR3 coding DNA: TGTGCCAGTAGTAACAGCGCTACAAATGGGGACACTGAAGCTTTCTTT. It yields the protein CASSNSATNGDTEAFF. Looking up the rest from reference TRBV19 and TRBJ1-1 gives the full variable domain: DGGITQSPKYLFRKEGQNVTLSCEQNLNHDAMYWYRQDPGQGLRLIYYSQIVNDFQKGDIAEGYSVSREKKESFPLTVTSAQKNPTAFYLCASSNSATNGDTEAFFGQGTRLTVV.

V gene TRBV2 combines with J gene TRBJ2-5, with TRBD2 identical over 16 bases. This CDR3 is built from 20 residues. V shed 8 bases and J 1 base; nucleotides not matched to a gene: 16. CDR1 and CDR2 from the germline V gene are SNHLY and FYNNEI. Here the CDR3 DNA reads TGTGCCAGCTTTCTCCCCCAGGGACTAGCGGGGGGGCGGGGCCAAGAGACCCAGTACTTC. Its translation is CASFLPQGLAGGRGQETQYF. The full variable domain, completed using reference TRBV2 and TRBJ2-5, is EPEVTQTPSHQVTQMGQEVILRCVPISNHLYFYWYRQILGQKVEFLVSFYNNEISEKSEIFDDQFSVERPDGSNFTLKIRSTKLEDSAMYFCASFLPQGLAGGRGQETQYFGPGTRLLVL.

This chain links TRBV11-2 with TRBJ1-1; unclear D gene. CDR3 length: 16 amino acids. The germline V gene has CDR1 SGHAT and CDR2 FQNNGV. The ends were cut back, 1 base at V and 4 bases at J, with 16 bases in the middle. The CDR3 coding sequence is TGTGCCAGCAGCTTAGCGGTTCCCGCGGCAGGCACTGAAGCTTTCTTT. Translating it yields CASSLAVPAAGTEAFF.

In its sample, this clone was seen once. The CDR3 coding sequence is TGTGCCAGCAGCTTAGGCTACAGGGTCGGAGGAGAAAAACTGTTTTTT. It encodes CASSLGYRVGGEKLFF. The genes are TRBV7-2 and TRBJ1-4, with a tentative D call TRBD1 (6 bases). With 1 base removed from V and 8 bases from J, the gap between germline ends came to 17 bases. The CDR3 extends over 16 amino acids. CDR1 is SGHTA and CDR2 is FQGNSA in the germline V gene.

The rearrangement uses TRBV12-3 or TRBV12-4 and TRBJ2-1; D might be TRBD1 (5 bases). This CDR3 comprises 12 residues. The V end lost 10 bases, the J end lost 2 bases, and 9 bases lay between the germline ends. The CDR3 sequence: CAIQGTYNEQFF. DNA for the CDR3: TGTGCCATCCAGGGCACCTACAATGAGCAGTTCTTC.

This chain joins TRBV28 and TRBJ1-6; D ambiguous. Trimming pared 1 base from V and 5 bases from J, leaving 6 bases between. The CDR3 extends over 14 amino acids. Germline CDR1 is MDHEN and CDR2 is SYDVKM. CDR3 sequence: CASSLSRDNSPLHF. As DNA, the CDR3 is TGTGCCAGCAGTTTATCCAGAGATAATTCACCCCTCCACTTT.

The V gene is TRBV15, the J gene TRBJ2-1; 10 nucleotides match TRBD2. Germline V gene data show CDR1 as LNHNV and CDR2 as YYDKDF (reference sequence). This CDR3 is 17 amino acids long. J was trimmed by 3 bases and V by 0 bases; bases with no gene match: 5. CDR3 protein: CATSRDPGTSDYNEQFF. For the CDR3, the DNA is TGTGCCACCAGCAGAGACCCCGGGACTAGCGACTACAATGAGCAGTTCTTC.

The V call is TRBV11-3, the J call TRBJ1-6; D ambiguous. V dropped 4 bases and J dropped 5 bases, with 9 bases sitting between them. This CDR3 comprises 14 residues. Germline CDR1 SGHNT, CDR2 YENEEA. Here the CDR3 reads CASSSRKDNSPLHF. In nucleotides, the CDR3 is TGTGCCAGCAGCTCCCGGAAGGATAATTCACCCCTCCACTTT.